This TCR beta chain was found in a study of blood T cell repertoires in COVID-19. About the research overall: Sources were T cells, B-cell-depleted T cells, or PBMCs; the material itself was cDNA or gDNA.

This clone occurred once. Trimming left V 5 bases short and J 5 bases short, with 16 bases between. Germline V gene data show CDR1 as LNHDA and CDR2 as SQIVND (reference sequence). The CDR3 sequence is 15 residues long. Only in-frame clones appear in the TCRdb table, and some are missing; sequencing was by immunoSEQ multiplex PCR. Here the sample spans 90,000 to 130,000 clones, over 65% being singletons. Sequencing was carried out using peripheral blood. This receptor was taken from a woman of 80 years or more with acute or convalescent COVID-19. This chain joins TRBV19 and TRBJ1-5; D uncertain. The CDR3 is CASSQGPGGDQPQHF. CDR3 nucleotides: TGTGCCAGTAGTCAAGGACCTGGCGGGGATCAGCCCCAGCATTTT.